This is a list of T cell receptor beta chains from one sample in a study of PD-L1 blockade in urothelial cancer. Only in-frame clones appear in the TCRdb table, and some are missing; sequencing was by immunoSEQ multiplex PCR. The sample carries 90,000 to 120,000 clones, 70% to 90% recorded once. This specimen consisted of PBMCs, obtained around atezolizumab (anti-PD-L1) treatment. The source is a man aged 45-65 years with urothelial cancer. CDR3s include the opening cysteine and the closing phenylalanine or tryptophan. The D gene is left open where the match is weak. Size is omitted from some rows. Given values are once, few, many or a class for expanded clones.

clone_size: -
j_call: TRBJ2-7
d_call: -
v_call: TRBV4-2
cdr3_aa: CASSSSGLAYEQYF
cdr3_nt: TGTGCCAGCAGTAGTAGCGGCCTCGCCTACGAGCAGTACTTC

clone_size: -
j_call: TRBJ1-5
d_call: -
v_call: TRBV28
cdr3_aa: CASSLYGGAANQPQHF
cdr3_nt: TGTGCCAGCAGTTTATACGGTGGGGCCGCCAATCAGCCCCAGCATTTT

clone_size: -
j_call: TRBJ2-3
d_call: -
v_call: TRBV7-3
cdr3_aa: CASSLVGTRGTDTQYF
cdr3_nt: TGTGCCAGCAGCTTAGTCGGGACTCGAGGCACAGATACGCAGTATTTT

clone_size: few
j_call: TRBJ2-5
d_call: TRBD1
v_call: TRBV19
cdr3_aa: CASSGQGVGETQYF
cdr3_nt: TGTGCCAGTAGTGGTCAGGGGGTTGGAGAGACCCAGTACTTC

clone_size: -
j_call: TRBJ2-1
d_call: TRBD2
v_call: TRBV6-1
cdr3_aa: CASRIQDGLEGEQFF
cdr3_nt: TGTGCCAGCAGAATACAGGATGGACTAGAGGGCGAGCAGTTCTTC

clone_size: few
j_call: TRBJ2-2
d_call: TRBD2
v_call: TRBV5-4
cdr3_aa: CASSPGLATGELFF
cdr3_nt: TGTGCCAGCAGCCCGGGACTAGCGACCGGGGAGCTGTTTTTT

clone_size: -
j_call: TRBJ1-2
d_call: -
v_call: TRBV7-2
cdr3_aa: CASSLETVWSYTF
cdr3_nt: TGTGCCAGCAGCTTAGAGACAGTATGGAGCTACACCTTC

clone_size: -
j_call: TRBJ1-1
d_call: -
v_call: TRBV30
cdr3_aa: CAWRIFQVNTEAFF
cdr3_nt: TGTGCCTGGAGGATCTTTCAGGTAAACACTGAAGCTTTCTTT

clone_size: once
j_call: TRBJ2-3
d_call: TRBD2
v_call: TRBV27
cdr3_aa: CASSLSVDGGADTQYF
cdr3_nt: TGTGCCAGCAGTTTATCGGTAGATGGGGGGGCAGATACGCAGTATTTT

clone_size: -
j_call: TRBJ1-6
d_call: -
v_call: TRBV13
cdr3_aa: CASSLGIRGGKGANSPLHF
cdr3_nt: TGTGCCAGCAGCTTAGGGATCCGCGGAGGGAAAGGGGCCAATTCACCCCTCCACTTT

clone_size: -
j_call: TRBJ2-2
d_call: -
v_call: TRBV18
cdr3_aa: CASSPLGAGIGELFF
cdr3_nt: TGTGCCAGCTCACCACTGGGCGCAGGGATCGGGGAGCTGTTTTTT

clone_size: once
j_call: TRBJ1-5
d_call: -
v_call: TRBV6-1
cdr3_aa: CASSEYPSGGNQPQHF
cdr3_nt: TGTGCCAGCAGTGAATACCCCAGTGGAGGCAATCAGCCCCAGCATTTT

clone_size: -
j_call: TRBJ1-6
d_call: -
v_call: TRBV7-9
cdr3_aa: CASSFTSGGRSPLHF
cdr3_nt: TGTGCCAGCAGCTTCACCTCGGGGGGGCGGTCACCCCTCCACTTT

clone_size: -
j_call: TRBJ2-6
d_call: TRBD2
v_call: TRBV18
cdr3_aa: CASSPRQLAGGFFSGANVLTF
cdr3_nt: TGTGCCAGCTCACCAAGGCAACTAGCGGGAGGATTCTTCTCTGGGGCCAACGTCCTGACTTTC

clone_size: once
j_call: TRBJ2-3
d_call: -
v_call: TRBV27
cdr3_aa: CASSLTGTDTQYF
cdr3_nt: TGTGCCAGCAGTTTAACAGGAACAGATACGCAGTATTTT

clone_size: -
j_call: TRBJ2-5
d_call: TRBD1
v_call: TRBV25-1
cdr3_aa: CASSEAGTGEKTQYF
cdr3_nt: TGTGCCAGCAGTGAAGCAGGGACAGGGGAAAAGACCCAGTACTTC

clone_size: -
j_call: TRBJ2-1
d_call: TRBD2
v_call: TRBV11-3
cdr3_aa: CASSNPLAGPGNEQFF
cdr3_nt: TGTGCCAGCAGCAACCCTCTAGCGGGCCCTGGGAATGAGCAGTTCTTC

clone_size: -
j_call: TRBJ1-5
d_call: TRBD1
v_call: TRBV6-5
cdr3_aa: CASSPGTGFGKPQHF
cdr3_nt: TGTGCCAGCAGTCCCGGGACAGGGTTTGGTAAGCCCCAGCATTTT

clone_size: -
j_call: TRBJ1-2
d_call: -
v_call: TRBV6-6
cdr3_aa: CASSPGGVQDYGYTF
cdr3_nt: TGTGCCAGCAGCCCTGGAGGGGTACAGGACTATGGCTACACCTTC

clone_size: -
j_call: TRBJ1-6
d_call: -
v_call: TRBV5-1
cdr3_aa: CASSLDGGGASSPLHF
cdr3_nt: TGCGCCAGCAGCTTGGACGGTGGGGGCGCTTCTTCACCCCTCCACTTT

clone_size: -
j_call: TRBJ1-6
d_call: -
v_call: TRBV5-1
cdr3_aa: CASRSGQNNSPLHF
cdr3_nt: TGCGCCAGCAGATCTGGACAGAATAATTCACCCCTCCACTTT

clone_size: -
j_call: TRBJ1-1
d_call: -
v_call: TRBV7-6
cdr3_aa: CASSLAAADTEAFF
cdr3_nt: TGTGCCAGCAGCTTGGCGGCAGCGGACACTGAAGCTTTCTTT

clone_size: many
j_call: TRBJ2-7
d_call: TRBD2
v_call: TRBV6-4
cdr3_aa: CASRIKTSGHAYEQYF
cdr3_nt: TGTGCCAGCAGAATCAAGACTAGCGGGCACGCCTATGAGCAGTACTTC

clone_size: -
j_call: TRBJ2-7
d_call: -
v_call: TRBV7-2
cdr3_aa: CASIPDSSYEQYF
cdr3_nt: TGTGCCAGTATTCCGGACTCCTCCTACGAGCAGTACTTC

clone_size: -
j_call: TRBJ2-7
d_call: TRBD1
v_call: TRBV10-3
cdr3_aa: CAISDRDRAPYEQYF
cdr3_nt: TGTGCCATCAGTGACCGGGACAGGGCCCCCTACGAGCAGTACTTC

clone_size: few
j_call: TRBJ1-1
d_call: TRBD1
v_call: TRBV28
cdr3_aa: CATGGPGANTEAFF
cdr3_nt: TGTGCCACAGGGGGGCCGGGAGCAAACACTGAAGCTTTCTTT

clone_size: few
j_call: TRBJ2-7
d_call: -
v_call: TRBV7-6
cdr3_aa: CSSGGPYEQYF
cdr3_nt: TGCAGCAGCGGAGGACCCTACGAGCAGTACTTC

clone_size: -
j_call: TRBJ1-5
d_call: -
v_call: TRBV2
cdr3_aa: CASTLAGVYQPQHF
cdr3_nt: TGTGCCAGCACCCTCGCGGGGGTTTATCAGCCCCAGCATTTT

clone_size: -
j_call: TRBJ2-2
d_call: TRBD2
v_call: TRBV9
cdr3_aa: CASSDRSGSFTGELFF
cdr3_nt: TGTGCCAGCAGCGACCGCAGCGGGAGTTTCACCGGGGAGCTGTTTTTT

clone_size: -
j_call: TRBJ2-5
d_call: -
v_call: TRBV19
cdr3_aa: CASSISGTMGTQYF
cdr3_nt: TGTGCCAGTAGTATATCGGGGACAATGGGGACCCAGTACTTC

clone_size: -
j_call: TRBJ2-4
d_call: TRBD2
v_call: TRBV5-3
cdr3_aa: CARSPRLADAKNIQYF
cdr3_nt: TGTGCCAGAAGCCCGAGACTAGCAGATGCCAAAAACATTCAGTACTTC

clone_size: -
j_call: TRBJ2-7
d_call: -
v_call: TRBV2
cdr3_aa: CASSEGATSYEQYF
cdr3_nt: TGTGCCAGCAGTGAAGGAGCGACCTCCTACGAGCAGTACTTC

clone_size: once
j_call: TRBJ2-7
d_call: -
v_call: TRBV28
cdr3_aa: CASSLFRLKIYEQYF
cdr3_nt: TGTGCCAGCAGTTTATTCAGACTGAAGATCTACGAGCAGTACTTC

clone_size: once
j_call: TRBJ1-1
d_call: -
v_call: TRBV18
cdr3_aa: CASSTGNRRNTEAFF
cdr3_nt: TGTGCCAGCTCAACTGGAAACAGGAGGAACACTGAAGCTTTCTTT

clone_size: once
j_call: TRBJ2-2
d_call: TRBD1
v_call: TRBV6-4
cdr3_aa: CASSPGGGHFLSNTGELFF
cdr3_nt: TGTGCCAGCAGTCCAGGGGGTGGACATTTCCTATCGAACACCGGGGAGCTGTTTTTT

clone_size: -
j_call: TRBJ1-1
d_call: -
v_call: TRBV25-1
cdr3_aa: CASSNGGSTEAFF
cdr3_nt: TGTGCCAGCAGTAACGGGGGGAGCACTGAAGCTTTCTTT

clone_size: -
j_call: TRBJ2-7
d_call: -
v_call: TRBV20-1
cdr3_aa: CSARTVSEQYF
cdr3_nt: TGCAGTGCTAGGACTGTCTCCGAGCAGTACTTC

clone_size: few
j_call: TRBJ1-3
d_call: -
v_call: TRBV14
cdr3_aa: CASSQRSSGNTIYF
cdr3_nt: TGTGCCAGCAGCCAACGGAGCTCTGGAAACACCATATATTTT

clone_size: few
j_call: TRBJ1-6
d_call: TRBD1
v_call: TRBV2
cdr3_aa: CASSRGQGNSPLHF
cdr3_nt: TGTGCCAGCAGCAGAGGACAGGGGAATTCACCCCTCCACTTT

clone_size: once
j_call: TRBJ1-2
d_call: -
v_call: TRBV11-2
cdr3_aa: CASSRGTAVYGYTF
cdr3_nt: TGTGCCAGCAGTCGGGGGACGGCCGTCTATGGCTACACCTTC

clone_size: few
j_call: TRBJ2-2
d_call: TRBD1
v_call: TRBV7-9
cdr3_aa: CASSRGTGGVGELFF
cdr3_nt: TGTGCCAGCAGCCGTGGGACAGGGGGTGTCGGGGAGCTGTTTTTT

clone_size: -
j_call: TRBJ2-1
d_call: -
v_call: TRBV5-1
cdr3_aa: CASSLSGSSYNEQFF
cdr3_nt: TGCGCCAGCAGCTTGTCAGGCAGCTCCTACAATGAGCAGTTCTTC

clone_size: -
j_call: TRBJ2-7
d_call: -
v_call: TRBV20-1
cdr3_aa: CSASTYEQYF
cdr3_nt: TGCAGTGCTAGTACCTACGAGCAGTACTTC

clone_size: -
j_call: TRBJ1-1
d_call: TRBD1
v_call: TRBV6-4
cdr3_aa: CASSDSRTGQAFF
cdr3_nt: TGTGCCAGCAGTGACTCGAGGACAGGGCAAGCTTTCTTT

clone_size: -
j_call: TRBJ2-3
d_call: -
v_call: TRBV30
cdr3_aa: CAWRTDTDTQYF
cdr3_nt: TGTGCCTGGAGGACAGACACAGATACGCAGTATTTT

clone_size: -
j_call: TRBJ2-1
d_call: TRBD2
v_call: TRBV18
cdr3_aa: CASSPTLAGGGEQFF
cdr3_nt: TGTGCCAGCTCACCAACCCTAGCGGGAGGGGGTGAGCAGTTCTTC

clone_size: -
j_call: TRBJ1-1
d_call: -
v_call: TRBV21-1
cdr3_aa: CASSKARTKTLNTEAFF
cdr3_nt: TGTGCCAGCAGCAAAGCAAGGACTAAGACCTTGAACACTGAAGCTTTCTTT

clone_size: -
j_call: TRBJ2-3
d_call: TRBD2
v_call: TRBV11-2
cdr3_aa: CASSPRDSGSTDTQYF
cdr3_nt: TGTGCCAGCAGCCCACGGGATAGCGGGAGTACAGATACGCAGTATTTT

clone_size: -
j_call: TRBJ2-3
d_call: -
v_call: TRBV13
cdr3_aa: CASSLEAGQSTDTQYF
cdr3_nt: TGTGCCAGCAGCTTAGAAGCCGGACAGAGCACAGATACGCAGTATTTT

clone_size: -
j_call: TRBJ2-1
d_call: -
v_call: TRBV6-1
cdr3_aa: CASSDRIKQFF
cdr3_nt: TGTGCCAGCAGTGACAGGATCAAGCAGTTCTTC

clone_size: -
j_call: TRBJ2-7
d_call: TRBD2
v_call: TRBV30
cdr3_aa: CAWSVVLAGGEQYF
cdr3_nt: TGTGCCTGGAGTGTAGTACTAGCGGGAGGCGAGCAGTACTTC

clone_size: -
j_call: TRBJ1-1
d_call: -
v_call: TRBV18
cdr3_aa: CASSTITGKAEAFF
cdr3_nt: TGTGCCAGCTCGACCATAACAGGGAAGGCTGAAGCTTTCTTT

clone_size: once
j_call: TRBJ2-2
d_call: TRBD2
v_call: TRBV7-2
cdr3_aa: CASSPWSSGSPGELFF
cdr3_nt: TGTGCCAGCAGCCCCTGGTCTAGCGGGAGTCCCGGGGAGCTGTTTTTT

clone_size: -
j_call: TRBJ2-2
d_call: -
v_call: TRBV6-4
cdr3_aa: CASEPSGGLGELFF
cdr3_nt: TGTGCCAGCGAGCCCTCCGGGGGGCTCGGGGAGCTGTTTTTT

clone_size: -
j_call: TRBJ1-2
d_call: -
v_call: TRBV7-2
cdr3_aa: CASSLEAGNGYTF
cdr3_nt: TGTGCCAGCAGCTTAGAGGCAGGCAATGGCTACACCTTC

clone_size: -
j_call: TRBJ2-2
d_call: TRBD2
v_call: TRBV5-1
cdr3_aa: CASSFGGGTNTGELFF
cdr3_nt: TGCGCCAGCAGCTTTGGGGGGGGTACGAACACCGGGGAGCTGTTTTTT

clone_size: -
j_call: TRBJ2-1
d_call: TRBD2
v_call: TRBV28
cdr3_aa: CASSLLAGPEFF
cdr3_nt: TGTGCCAGCAGTTTACTAGCGGGCCCAGAGTTCTTC